The 32 T cell receptor beta chains listed next were all sequenced from one sample in a study of response to subunit inactivated influenza vaccine. A single record per CDR3 protein comes from TCRdb applying MiXCR to the RT-PCR reads. Of approximately 500,000 distinct CDR3 sequences listed, approximately 15% were seen once; the top ten hold 11%. The sample here was PBMCs from blood, taken 11 to 12 days after vaccination. The origin of the receptors is a man between 50 and 59 years old who received an inactivated influenza vaccine.

This clonotype has only a few counts. The genes are TRBV5-5 and TRBJ1-2, with D perhaps matching TRBD1 (5 bases). The CDR3 length is 16 residues. From germline, CDR1 is SGHKS and CDR2 YYEKEE (reference sequence). The V end lost 3 bases, the J end lost 4 bases, and 19 bases lay between the germline ends. For the CDR3, the DNA is TGTGCCAGCAGCTCAAGTTCCGGGACCCTCTCCTATGGCTACACCTTC. It is translated as CASSSSSGTLSYGYTF.

This clonotype has more than one count but fewer than ten. The V call is TRBV6-2 or TRBV6-3, the J call TRBJ1-5; D not certain. The CDR3 has 14 amino acids. Trimming took off 5 bases at V and 0 bases at J, with 8 bases between the two ends. Per germline, CDR1 MNHEY and CDR2 SVGEGT. The CDR3, as DNA: TGTGCCAGCAGTATGTCTGATAGCAATCAGCCCCAGCATTTT. Translation gives CASSMSDSNQPQHF.

The CDR3 sequence is CASSLTRSKIPHF. The CDR3 DNA is TGTGCCAGCAGCTTAACCCGGTCCAAGATTCCGCATTTT. This chain links TRBV7-2 with TRBJ1-5; no reliable D call. The CDR3 is 13 amino acids. The germline V gene encodes CDR1 SGHTA and CDR2 FQGNSA. The V end lost 2 bases, the J end lost 15 bases, and 17 bases lay between the germline ends.

This clonotype was seen a few times. The V call is TRBV5-8, the J call TRBJ2-5; 11 nucleotides match TRBD1. Per germline, CDR1 SGHTS and CDR2 YDEGEE. The CDR3 is 15 amino acids. V lost 2 bases, J lost 5 bases, and 5 bases stayed unmatched. The CDR3 DNA reads TGTGCCAGCAGCTTCCCCGGGACAGGGGGGGAGACCCAGTACTTC. Residues: CASSFPGTGGETQYF.

This clonotype has only a few counts. V gene TRBV12-3 or TRBV12-4 combines with J gene TRBJ1-6; 7 bases line up with TRBD1. V lost 5 bases and J lost 9; bases outside the gene matches: 7. The CDR3 covers 14 residues. The CDR3 protein is CASSPQGKTSPLHF. CDR3 in DNA: TGTGCCAGCAGTCCACAGGGGAAAACTTCACCCCTCCACTTT.

This clonotype appeared a few times. The CDR3 nucleotides are TGTGCCAGCAGATCGAATCTTCCACATACGCAGTATTTT. The encoded protein is CASRSNLPHTQYF. The rearrangement joins TRBV6-1 to TRBJ2-3, with D unresolved. The germline V and J ends were trimmed by 6 bases and 7 bases, with 14 bases remaining between them. CDR3 size: 13 residues. Germline-derived CDR1 and CDR2 are MNHNS and SASEGT.

This clonotype turned up a few times. J is TRBJ1-5 and V is TRBV7-2, with D unresolved. V gave up 5 bases and J gave up 6 bases, with 11 bases separating them. Per germline, CDR1 SGHTA and CDR2 FQGNSA. The CDR3 runs 13 residues. Here the CDR3 DNA reads TGTGCCAGCAGCCCCGGGGTGGCTCAGCCCCAGCATTTT. This translates into CASSPGVAQPQHF.

The chain is built from TRBV10-3 and TRBJ2-1, with D possibly being TRBD1 (5 bases). There are 16 residues in the CDR3. In germline, CDR1 is ENHRY, CDR2 SYGVKD. Trimming removed 6 bases from V and 5 bases from J, with 20 bases in between. CDR3 nucleotides: TGTGCCATCAGCGCAGCCCAGGGTGGGAAGCACAATGAGCAGTTCTTC. Protein product: CAISAAQGGKHNEQFF.

This clonotype was detected a few times. The junction does not match germline at one end; this may be a read error. This chain joins TRBV7-3 and TRBJ2-1; 7 positions match TRBD2. Looked up from germline, CDR1 is SGHTA and CDR2 is FQGTGA. The CDR3 has 15 amino acids. CDR3 DNA: TGTGCCAGCAGCATAACCGGGACTAACTACAATGAGCAGTTCTTC. Its translation: CASSITGTNYNEQFF.

This clonotype was counted between two and nine times. Relative to the germline gene, one junction end is altered; a read error may explain this. J is TRBJ1-5 and V is TRBV7-7; no definite D call. The CDR3 length is 17 residues. Germline CDR1 is SSHAT and CDR2 is FNYEAQ (reference sequence). Here the CDR3 DNA reads TGTGCTAGCAGCTTAGTTGTGCCCTGGACGAGCAATCAGCCCCAGCATTTT. This translates into CASSLVVPWTSNQPQHF.

The rearrangement links TRBV4-3 to TRBJ2-7; 7 nucleotides match TRBD2. The V and J ends lost 1 base and 1 base, in that order; junction bases with no gene match: 4. This CDR3 has 15 residues. Germline V gene sequence: CDR1 LGHNA, CDR2 YSLEER. The DNA of the CDR3 is TGCGCCAGCAGCCAAGTCTGGGGGGGATCCTACGAGCAGTACTTC. Protein sequence: CASSQVWGGSYEQYF.

The CDR3 DNA follows: TGTGCCAGCAGTGACCCCGCCAGGGCCCTCCACTTT. It translates to CASSDPARALHF. The chain joins TRBV12-3 or TRBV12-4 to TRBJ1-6, with D maybe TRBD1 (5 bases). The CDR3 extends over 12 amino acids. Trimming took 5 bases from V and 14 from J, leaving 13 bases between them.

This clonotype showed up just a few times. J is TRBJ2-5 and V is TRBV10-3; 7 positions match TRBD1. V shed 0 bases, J shed 0 bases, and the junction held 7 bases outside the gene matches. The CDR3 runs to 17 residues. In germline, CDR1 is ENHRY, CDR2 SYGVKD. CDR3 protein: CAISESRTTGYQETQYF. The CDR3 DNA reads TGTGCCATCAGTGAGTCGAGGACGACAGGGTACCAAGAGACCCAGTACTTC.

V usage is TRBV5-1 and J usage is TRBJ2-5, with a tentative D call TRBD2 (6 bases). V shed 0 bases and J shed 1 base, with 16 bases lying between them. The CDR3 spans 17 residues. The germline gives CDR1 SGHRS, CDR2 YFSETQ. The CDR3 is CASSLVRVADVQETQYF. Here the CDR3 DNA reads TGCGCCAGCAGCTTGGTTAGGGTAGCGGATGTCCAAGAGACCCAGTACTTC.

This clonotype was observed a few times. J is TRBJ2-7 and V is TRBV30; D unresolved. Germline V CDR1 and CDR2: GTSNPN, SVGIG (reference sequence). CDR3 size: 12 residues. V was clipped by 3 bases and J by 3 bases, with 9 bases between them. CDR3 in DNA: TGTGCCTGGAGAAGCGAAGGCTACGAGCAGTACTTC. It codes for CAWRSEGYEQYF.

This clonotype was observed a few times. The chain employs TRBV4-1 and TRBJ2-2; TRBD1 aligns across 11 bases. The length of the CDR3 is 16 residues. The germline CDR1 and CDR2 sequences are MGHRA and YSYEKL. Germline trimming cut 5 bases from V and 5 bases from J; bases unmatched to any gene: 7. The CDR3: CASSVGQGVLTGELFF. CDR3 DNA: TGCGCCAGCAGCGTGGGACAGGGGGTTCTAACCGGGGAGCTGTTTTTT.

This clonotype was detected a few times. The rearrangement links TRBV12-3 or TRBV12-4 to TRBJ2-7, with a possible D match to TRBD1 (6 bases). V gave up 5 bases and J gave up 2 bases, with 13 bases separating them. The CDR3 spans 14 residues. The CDR3 coding sequence is TGTGCCAGCAGTCCCTATACAGGGACCTACGAGCAGTACTTC. This encodes CASSPYTGTYEQYF.

This clonotype was counted at least ten times. The rearrangement uses TRBV5-1 and TRBJ2-3; 15 bases are shared with TRBD2. The CDR3 runs to 18 residues. The V segment lost 4 bases and the J segment 0 bases; nucleotides outside the gene matches: 6. Germline CDR1 is SGHRS and CDR2 is YFSETQ. The DNA for the CDR3 is TGCGCCAGCAGCCTGGGACTAGCGGGAGGTTCTAGCACAGATACGCAGTATTTT. Its protein product is CASSLGLAGGSSTDTQYF. The whole variable domain, remainder taken from reference TRBV5-1 and TRBJ2-3, is KAGVTQTPRYLIKTRGQQVTLSCSPISGHRSVSWYQQTPGQGLQFLFEYFSETQRNKGNFPGRFSGRQFSNSRSEMNVSTLELGDSALYLCASSLGLAGGSSTDTQYFGPGTRLTVL.

The rearrangement uses TRBV28 and TRBJ2-7; no definite D call. With 2 bases removed from V and 7 bases from J, the gap between germline ends came to 9 bases. The CDR3 sequence is 12 residues long. Germline V lookup: CDR1 MDHEN, CDR2 SYDVKM. In DNA form, the CDR3 reads TGTGCCAGCAGTTTAAAGATCGGTGAGCAGTACTTC. Amino acid sequence: CASSLKIGEQYF.

This clonotype was detected only a few times. This chain connects TRBV5-1 to TRBJ2-6, with TRBD1 as a possible D gene (7 bases). The CDR3 runs to 17 residues. Germline V gene lookup returns CDR1 SGHRS and CDR2 YFSETQ. Trimming left V 4 bases short and J 3 bases short, with 17 bases between. The CDR3 coding sequence is TGCGCCAGCAGCGAACAGGGGAGGTTGGGTGGGGCCAACGTCCTGACTTTC. The encoded protein is CASSEQGRLGGANVLTF.

The table lists this clonotype with a few counts. The chain uses TRBV29-1 and TRBJ2-1; D gene uncertain. The CDR3 runs 10 residues. V lost 7 bases, J lost 8 bases, and 9 bases lay in between. CDR1 and CDR2 (germline): SQVTM, ANQGSEA. The DNA of the CDR3 is TGCAGCGGATCCTTGGATGAGCAGTTCTTC. Its translation: CSGSLDEQFF.

V usage is TRBV12-3 or TRBV12-4 and J usage is TRBJ2-7; TRBD2 might be the D (5 bases). The CDR3 contains 17 residues. V was clipped by 2 bases and J by 0 bases, with 17 bases between them. CDR3 coding DNA: TGTGCCAGCAGTTTACCCACAGCAACCGGAGGCTCCTACGAGCAGTACTTC. Translation: CASSLPTATGGSYEQYF.

The V call is TRBV12-3 or TRBV12-4, the J call TRBJ2-1, with TRBD2 matching 9 bases. The CDR3 loop spans 15 amino acids. The V and J ends lost 0 bases and 8 bases, in that order; junction bases with no gene match: 5. The CDR3 DNA follows: TGTGCCAGCAGTTTAGCGGGCGGGGGGGCCGATGAGCAGTTCTTC. Translation: CASSLAGGGADEQFF.

This clonotype was seen more than once but under ten times. The genes are TRBV11-2 and TRBJ2-6; 10 nucleotides align to TRBD1. The CDR3 sequence is 18 residues long. Germline V gene sequence: CDR1 SGHAT, CDR2 FQNNGV. With V trimmed by 4 bases and J by 0 bases, 6 bases remained unmatched. CDR3 DNA sequence: TGTGCCAGCAGCTCCGGACAGGGGGGAACCTCTGGGGCCAACGTCCTGACTTTC. Translated: CASSSGQGGTSGANVLTF.

This clonotype has just a few counts. CDR3 sequence: CASSPGPTYGYTF. The CDR3 nucleotides read TGTGCCAGTAGTCCGGGACCTACCTATGGCTACACCTTC. The chain couples TRBV19 to TRBJ1-2; possible D gene TRBD1, 5 bases. Germline assignment: CDR1 LNHDA and CDR2 SQIVND (reference sequence). This CDR3 spans 13 amino acids. V was shortened by 5 bases and J by 4 bases, with 11 bases between the two germline ends.

The gene calls are TRBV27 and TRBJ2-7; D remains ambiguous. V was clipped by 0 bases and J by 4 bases, with 7 bases between them. This CDR3 is built from 13 residues. Germline loops: CDR1 MNHEY, CDR2 SMNVEV (reference sequence). The CDR3 loop reads CASSLSPTYEQYF. DNA of the CDR3: TGTGCCAGCAGTTTATCCCCGACTTACGAGCAGTACTTC.

This clonotype was picked up a small number of times. The gene calls are TRBV11-3 and TRBJ1-3, with a tentative D call TRBD1 (6 bases). Germline V gene lookup returns CDR1 SGHNT and CDR2 YENEEA. The CDR3 length is 15 residues. V lost 4 bases, J lost 0 bases, and 10 bases lay in between. This chain's CDR3 is CASSSTGYSGNTIYF. The CDR3 bases are TGTGCCAGCAGCTCAACAGGGTACTCTGGAAACACCATATATTTT. Using reference TRBV11-3 and TRBJ1-3 for the parts outside the CDR3, the full variable domain is EAGVVQSPRYKIIEKKQPVAFWCNPISGHNTLYWYLQNLGQGPELLIRYENEEAVDDSQLPKDRFSAERLKGVDSTLKIQPAELGDSAVYLCASSSTGYSGNTIYFGEGSWLTVV.

V and J are TRBV12-3 or TRBV12-4 and TRBJ2-3, with 9 bases that match TRBD2. The CDR3 is 19 residues long. V shed 1 base, J shed 1 base, and the junction held 12 bases outside the gene matches. This CDR3 reads CASSLVAGEVFLGTDTQYF. The CDR3 DNA follows: TGTGCCAGCAGTTTAGTAGCGGGGGAAGTATTTCTCGGCACAGATACGCAGTATTTT.

This chain connects TRBV20-1 to TRBJ1-2; D is uncertain. This CDR3 comprises 13 residues. Germline CDR1 DFQATT, CDR2 SNEGSKA (reference sequence). V lost 4 bases to trimming and J lost 4 bases, with 13 bases between them. As DNA, the CDR3 is TGCAGTGCTAATATACGGGCCAGCTATGGCTACACCTTC. Amino acids: CSANIRASYGYTF.

This clonotype was counted only a few times. The J gene is TRBJ2-1, the V gene TRBV7-2; D unresolved. CDR3 length: 13 residues. Germline CDR1 reads SGHTA; CDR2 reads FQGNSA. Trimming removed 1 base from V and 7 bases from J, with 8 bases in between. The CDR3 spells CASSLEEDNEQFF. The CDR3 coding sequence is TGTGCCAGCAGCTTAGAAGAGGATAATGAGCAGTTCTTC.

This clonotype was seen more than once but under ten times. The genes are TRBV28 and TRBJ2-7; perhaps TRBD2 as D (6 bases). The germline V gene encodes CDR1 MDHEN and CDR2 SYDVKM. The germline V and J ends were trimmed by 3 bases and 3 bases, with 15 bases remaining between them. This CDR3 region has 15 residues. The CDR3 nucleotides are TGTGCCAGCAGTTTTCCCGGGACTCGAGTCTACGAGCAGTACTTC. This translates into CASSFPGTRVYEQYF.

This clonotype was observed a handful of times. The chain employs TRBV2 and TRBJ2-3; TRBD1 might be the D (5 bases). CDR3 length equals 14 residues. Trimming took 6 bases from V and 0 from J, leaving 10 bases between them. Per germline, CDR1 SNHLY and CDR2 FYNNEI. Here the CDR3 DNA reads TGTGCCAGCAGAGGACAAACGAGCACAGATACGCAGTATTTT. Amino acid sequence: CASRGQTSTDTQYF.